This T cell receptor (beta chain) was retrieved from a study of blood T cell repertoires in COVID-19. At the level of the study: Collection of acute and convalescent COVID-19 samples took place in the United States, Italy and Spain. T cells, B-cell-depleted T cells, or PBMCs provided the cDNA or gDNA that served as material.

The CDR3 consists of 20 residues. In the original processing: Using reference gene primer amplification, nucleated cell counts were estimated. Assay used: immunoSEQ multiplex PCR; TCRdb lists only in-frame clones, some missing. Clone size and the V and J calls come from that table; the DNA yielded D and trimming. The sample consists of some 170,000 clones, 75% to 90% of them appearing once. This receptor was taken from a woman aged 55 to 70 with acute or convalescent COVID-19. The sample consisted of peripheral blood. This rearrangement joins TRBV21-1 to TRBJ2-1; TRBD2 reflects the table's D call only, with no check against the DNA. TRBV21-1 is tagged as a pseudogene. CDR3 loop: CASSKNHRGLAGEVGNEQFF. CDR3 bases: TGTGCCAGCAGCAAAAATCACCGGGGACTAGCGGGAGAGGTGGGAAATGAGCAGTTCTTC.